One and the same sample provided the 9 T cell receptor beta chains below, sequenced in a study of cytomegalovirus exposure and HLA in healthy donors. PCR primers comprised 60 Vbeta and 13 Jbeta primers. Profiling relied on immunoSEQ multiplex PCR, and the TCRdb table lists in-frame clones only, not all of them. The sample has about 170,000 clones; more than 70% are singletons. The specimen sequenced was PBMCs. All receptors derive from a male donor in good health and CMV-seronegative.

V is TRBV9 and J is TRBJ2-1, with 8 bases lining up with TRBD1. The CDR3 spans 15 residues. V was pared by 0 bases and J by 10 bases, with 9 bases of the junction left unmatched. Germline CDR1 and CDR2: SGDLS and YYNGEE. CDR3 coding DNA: TGTGCCAGCAGCGTAGAGGGGGGACAGGTCAGCGAGCAGTTCTTC. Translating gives CASSVEGGQVSEQFF.

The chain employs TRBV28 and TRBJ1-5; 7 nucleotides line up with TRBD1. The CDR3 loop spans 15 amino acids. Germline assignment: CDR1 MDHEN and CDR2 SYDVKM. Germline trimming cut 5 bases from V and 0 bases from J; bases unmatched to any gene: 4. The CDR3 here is CASSPDRNSNQPQHF. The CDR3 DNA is TGTGCCAGCAGTCCGGACAGGAATAGCAATCAGCCCCAGCATTTT.

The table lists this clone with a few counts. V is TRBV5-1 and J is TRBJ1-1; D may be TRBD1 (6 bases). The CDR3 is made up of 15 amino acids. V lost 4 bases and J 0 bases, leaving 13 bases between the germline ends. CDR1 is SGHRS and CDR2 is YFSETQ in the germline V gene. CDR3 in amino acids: CASSIRQALNTEAFF. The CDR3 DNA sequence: TGCGCCAGCAGCATAAGACAGGCTTTGAACACTGAAGCTTTCTTT.

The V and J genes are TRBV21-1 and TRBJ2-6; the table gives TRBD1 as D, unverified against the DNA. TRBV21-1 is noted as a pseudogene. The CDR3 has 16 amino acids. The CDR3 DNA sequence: TGTGCCAGCAGTACCATTCAGATCTCTGGGGCCAACGTCCTGACTTTC. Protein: CASSTIQISGANVLTF.

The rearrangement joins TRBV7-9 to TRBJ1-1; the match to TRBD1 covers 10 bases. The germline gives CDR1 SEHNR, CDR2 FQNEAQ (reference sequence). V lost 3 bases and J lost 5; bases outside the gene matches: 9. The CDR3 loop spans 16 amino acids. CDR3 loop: CASSFDRGRFRTEAFF. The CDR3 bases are TGTGCCAGCAGCTTCGACAGGGGGCGCTTCCGGACTGAAGCTTTCTTT.

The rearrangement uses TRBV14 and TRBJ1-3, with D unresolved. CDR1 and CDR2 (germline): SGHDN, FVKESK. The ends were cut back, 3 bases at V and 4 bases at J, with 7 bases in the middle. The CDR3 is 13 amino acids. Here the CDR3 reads CASSHVSGNTIYF. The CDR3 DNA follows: TGTGCCAGCAGCCACGTATCCGGAAACACCATATATTTT.

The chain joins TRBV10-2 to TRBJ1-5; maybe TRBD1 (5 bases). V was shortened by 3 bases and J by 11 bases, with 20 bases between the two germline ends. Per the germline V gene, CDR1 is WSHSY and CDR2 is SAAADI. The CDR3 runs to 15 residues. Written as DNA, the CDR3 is TGCGCCAGCAGTGATGGCAGGGTCCCCTTAGGTGCCCAGCATTTT. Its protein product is CASSDGRVPLGAQHF.

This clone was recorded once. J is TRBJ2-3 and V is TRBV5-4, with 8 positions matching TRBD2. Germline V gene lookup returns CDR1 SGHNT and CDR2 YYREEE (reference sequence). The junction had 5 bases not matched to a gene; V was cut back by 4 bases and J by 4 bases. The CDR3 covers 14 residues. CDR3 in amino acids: CASSPREAPDTQYF. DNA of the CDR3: TGTGCCAGCAGCCCGCGGGAGGCCCCAGATACGCAGTATTTT.

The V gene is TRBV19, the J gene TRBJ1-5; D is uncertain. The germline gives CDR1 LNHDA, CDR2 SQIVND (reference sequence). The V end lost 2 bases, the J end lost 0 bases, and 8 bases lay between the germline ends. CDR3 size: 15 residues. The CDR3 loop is CASSITGYSNQPQHF. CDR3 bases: TGTGCCAGTAGTATAACCGGGTATAGCAATCAGCCCCAGCATTTT.